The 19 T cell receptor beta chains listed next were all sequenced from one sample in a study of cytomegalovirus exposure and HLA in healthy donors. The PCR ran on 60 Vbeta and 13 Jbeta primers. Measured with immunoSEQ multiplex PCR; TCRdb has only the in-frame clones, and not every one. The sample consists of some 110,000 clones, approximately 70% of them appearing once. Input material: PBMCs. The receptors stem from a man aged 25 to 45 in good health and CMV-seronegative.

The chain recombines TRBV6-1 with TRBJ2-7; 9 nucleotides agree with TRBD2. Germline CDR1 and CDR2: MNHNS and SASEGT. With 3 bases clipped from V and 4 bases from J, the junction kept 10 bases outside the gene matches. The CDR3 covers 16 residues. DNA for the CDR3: TGTGCCAGCAGTGAGTCCCCTAGCGGGATAGGATACGAGCAGTACTTC. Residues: CASSESPSGIGYEQYF.

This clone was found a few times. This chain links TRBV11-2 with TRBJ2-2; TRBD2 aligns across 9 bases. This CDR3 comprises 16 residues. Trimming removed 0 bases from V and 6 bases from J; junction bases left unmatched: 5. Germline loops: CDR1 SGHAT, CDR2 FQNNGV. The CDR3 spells CASSLDIAGVSGELFF. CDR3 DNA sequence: TGTGCCAGCAGCTTAGATATAGCGGGAGTCTCCGGGGAGCTGTTTTTT. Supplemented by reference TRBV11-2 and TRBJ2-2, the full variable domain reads EAGVAQSPRYKIIEKRQSVAFWCNPISGHATLYWYQQILGQGPKLLIQFQNNGVVDDSQLPKDRFSAERLKGVDSTLKIQPAKLEDSAVYLCASSLDIAGVSGELFFGEGSRLTVL.

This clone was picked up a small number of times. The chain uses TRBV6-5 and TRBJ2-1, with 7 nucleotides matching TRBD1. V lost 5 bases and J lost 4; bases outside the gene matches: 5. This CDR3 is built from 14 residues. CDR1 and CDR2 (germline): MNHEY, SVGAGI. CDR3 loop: CASSTGQQYNEQFF. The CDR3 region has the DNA TGTGCCAGCAGTACGGGACAGCAGTACAATGAGCAGTTCTTC.

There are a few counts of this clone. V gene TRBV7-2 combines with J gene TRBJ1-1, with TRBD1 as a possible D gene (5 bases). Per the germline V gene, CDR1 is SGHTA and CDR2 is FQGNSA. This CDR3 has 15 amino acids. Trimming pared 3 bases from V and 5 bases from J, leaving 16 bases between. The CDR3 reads CASSFPSIGDTEAFF. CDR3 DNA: TGTGCCAGCAGCTTCCCCTCGATAGGGGATACTGAAGCTTTCTTT.

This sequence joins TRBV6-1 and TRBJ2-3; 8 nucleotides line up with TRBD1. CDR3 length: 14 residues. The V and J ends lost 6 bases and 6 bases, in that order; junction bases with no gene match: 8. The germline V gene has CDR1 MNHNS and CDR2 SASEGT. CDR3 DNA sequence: TGTGCCAGCAGGATCGTCGACAGGGGCGATACGCAGTATTTT. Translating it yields CASRIVDRGDTQYF.

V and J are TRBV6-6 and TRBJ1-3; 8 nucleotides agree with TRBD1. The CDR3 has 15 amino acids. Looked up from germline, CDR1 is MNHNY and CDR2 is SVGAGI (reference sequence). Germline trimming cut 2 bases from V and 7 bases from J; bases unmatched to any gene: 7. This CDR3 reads CASSYAGGVGNTIYF. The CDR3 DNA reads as TGTGCCAGCAGTTACGCAGGGGGCGTGGGGAACACCATATATTTT.

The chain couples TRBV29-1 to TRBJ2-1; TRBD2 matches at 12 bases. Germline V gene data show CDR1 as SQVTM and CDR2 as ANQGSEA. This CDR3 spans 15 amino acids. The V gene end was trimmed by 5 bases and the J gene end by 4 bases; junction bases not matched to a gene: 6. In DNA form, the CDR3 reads TGCAGCGTTATAAGACTAGCGGGAGATTACAATGAGCAGTTCTTC. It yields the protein CSVIRLAGDYNEQFF.

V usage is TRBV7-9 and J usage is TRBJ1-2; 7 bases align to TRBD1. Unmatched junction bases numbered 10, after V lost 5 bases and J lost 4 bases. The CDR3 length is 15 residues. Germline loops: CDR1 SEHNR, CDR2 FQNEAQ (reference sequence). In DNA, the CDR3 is TGTGCCAGCAGCCCCCGGACAGGTATCAGCTATGGCTACACCTTC. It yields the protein CASSPRTGISYGYTF. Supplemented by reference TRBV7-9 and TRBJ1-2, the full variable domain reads DTGVSQNPRHKITKRGQNVTFRCDPISEHNRLYWYRQTLGQGPEFLTYFQNEAQLEKSRLLSDRFSAERPKGSFSTLEIQRTEQGDSAMYLCASSPRTGISYGYTFGSGTRLTVV.

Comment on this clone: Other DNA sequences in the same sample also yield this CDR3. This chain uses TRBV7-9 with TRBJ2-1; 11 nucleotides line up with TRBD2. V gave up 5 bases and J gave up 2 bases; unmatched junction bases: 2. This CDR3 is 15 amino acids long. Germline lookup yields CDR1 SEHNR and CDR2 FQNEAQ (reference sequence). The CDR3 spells CASSPLAGAYNEQFF. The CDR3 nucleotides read TGTGCCAGCAGCCCACTAGCGGGAGCCTACAATGAGCAGTTCTTC. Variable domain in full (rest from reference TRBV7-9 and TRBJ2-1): DTGVSQNPRHKITKRGQNVTFRCDPISEHNRLYWYRQTLGQGPEFLTYFQNEAQLEKSRLLSDRFSAERPKGSFSTLEIQRTEQGDSAMYLCASSPLAGAYNEQFFGPGTRLTVL.

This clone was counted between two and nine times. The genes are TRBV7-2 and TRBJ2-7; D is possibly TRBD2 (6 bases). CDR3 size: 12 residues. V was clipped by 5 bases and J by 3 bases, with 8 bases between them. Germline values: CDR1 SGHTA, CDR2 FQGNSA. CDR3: CASSPGSYEQYF. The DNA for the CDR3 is TGTGCCAGCAGCCCCGGGAGCTACGAGCAGTACTTC.

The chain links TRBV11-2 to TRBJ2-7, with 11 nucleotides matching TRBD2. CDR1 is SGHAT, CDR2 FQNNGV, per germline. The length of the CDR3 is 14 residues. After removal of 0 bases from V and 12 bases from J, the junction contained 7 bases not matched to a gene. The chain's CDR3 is CASSLDTTSGNPYF. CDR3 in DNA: TGTGCCAGCAGCTTAGATACGACTAGCGGGAACCCGTACTTC.

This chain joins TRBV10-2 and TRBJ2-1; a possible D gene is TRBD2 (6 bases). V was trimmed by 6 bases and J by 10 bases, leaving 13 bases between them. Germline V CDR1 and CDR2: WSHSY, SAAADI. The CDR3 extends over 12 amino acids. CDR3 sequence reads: CASRDYLKEQFF. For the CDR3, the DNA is TGCGCCAGCAGGGACTATTTAAAGGAGCAGTTCTTC.

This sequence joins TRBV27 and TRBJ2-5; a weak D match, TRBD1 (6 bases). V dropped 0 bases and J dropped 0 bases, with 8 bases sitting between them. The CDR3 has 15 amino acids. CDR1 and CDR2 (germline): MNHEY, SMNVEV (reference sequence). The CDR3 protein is CASSLSWTDQETQYF. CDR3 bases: TGTGCCAGCAGTTTATCGTGGACAGACCAAGAGACCCAGTACTTC.

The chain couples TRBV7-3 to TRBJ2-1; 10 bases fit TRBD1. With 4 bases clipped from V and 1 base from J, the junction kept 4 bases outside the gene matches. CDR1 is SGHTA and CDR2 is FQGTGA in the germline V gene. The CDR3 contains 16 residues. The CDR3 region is CASSSTGQGSYNEQFF. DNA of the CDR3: TGTGCCAGCAGCTCGACGGGACAGGGGTCCTACAATGAGCAGTTCTTC.

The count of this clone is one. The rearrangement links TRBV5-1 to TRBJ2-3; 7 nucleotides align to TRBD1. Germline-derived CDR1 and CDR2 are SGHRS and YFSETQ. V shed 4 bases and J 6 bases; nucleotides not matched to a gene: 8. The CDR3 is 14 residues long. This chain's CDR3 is CASSPDRATDTQYF. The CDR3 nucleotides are TGCGCCAGCAGCCCCGACAGGGCTACGGATACGCAGTATTTT.

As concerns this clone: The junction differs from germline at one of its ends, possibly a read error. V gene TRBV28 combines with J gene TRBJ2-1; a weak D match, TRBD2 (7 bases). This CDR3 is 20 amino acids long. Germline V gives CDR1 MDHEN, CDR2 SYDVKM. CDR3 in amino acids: CASSFRDYVGGSSSYNERFF. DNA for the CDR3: TGTGCCAGCAGTTTCAGGGACTATGTGGGGGGCTCAAGCTCCTACAATGAGCGGTTCTTC.

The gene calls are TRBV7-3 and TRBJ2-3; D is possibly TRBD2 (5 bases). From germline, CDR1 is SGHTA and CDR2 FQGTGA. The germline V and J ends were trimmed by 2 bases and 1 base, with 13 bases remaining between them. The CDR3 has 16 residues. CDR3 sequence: CASSLGLGVGTDTQYF. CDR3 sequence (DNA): TGTGCCAGCAGCTTAGGCTTGGGAGTGGGCACAGATACGCAGTATTTT.

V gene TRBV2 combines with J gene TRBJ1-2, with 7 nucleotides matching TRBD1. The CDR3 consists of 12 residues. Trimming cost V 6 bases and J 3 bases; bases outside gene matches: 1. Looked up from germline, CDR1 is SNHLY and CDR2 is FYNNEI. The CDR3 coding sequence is TGTGCCAGCAGGCAGGGGGACTATGGCTACACCTTC. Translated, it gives CASRQGDYGYTF.

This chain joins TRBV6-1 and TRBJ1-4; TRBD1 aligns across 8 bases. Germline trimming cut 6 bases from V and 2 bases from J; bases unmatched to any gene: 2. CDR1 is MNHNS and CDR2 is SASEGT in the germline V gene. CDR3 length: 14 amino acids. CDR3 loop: CASSRTGTNEKLFF. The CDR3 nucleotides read TGTGCCAGCAGCCGGACAGGGACTAATGAAAAACTGTTTTTT.